The 20 T cell receptor beta chains below all came from one sample that was sequenced in a study of monozygotic twins with inflammatory bowel disease. TCRdb reprocessed the 5' RACE reads and reports one entry per CDR3 protein, with no DNA. The sample data list 440,000 or so distinct CDR3 sequences. Material: blood. The receptors were sampled from a human donor with ulcerative colitis or Crohn's disease, or a healthy co-twin of an affected twin (not recorded which).

The chain is built from TRBV18 and TRBJ1-2. The length of the CDR3 is 14 residues. The germline V gene has CDR1 KGHSH and CDR2 LQKENI. The CDR3 here is CASSPNYGDYGYTF.

The V and J genes are TRBV21-1 and TRBJ1-3. TRBV21-1 is recorded as a pseudogene. The CDR3 has 15 residues. The CDR3 sequence: CASSTGYGPGNTIYF.

This rearrangement joins TRBV7-2 to TRBJ2-3. This CDR3 comprises 15 residues. CDR1 and CDR2 from the germline V gene are SGHTA and FQGNSA. The CDR3 protein is CASSLVAASTDTQYF.

The V gene is TRBV18, the J gene TRBJ2-7. Germline CDR1 KGHSH, CDR2 LQKENI. CDR3 length equals 13 residues. The CDR3 region is CASSQASSYEQYF.

The J gene is TRBJ2-3, the V gene TRBV7-3; TCRdb calls TRBD1, which cannot be checked without DNA. CDR1 is SGHTA, CDR2 FQGTGA, per germline. The CDR3 runs 14 residues. CDR3 sequence reads: CASSLYRDTDTQYF.

The chain is built from TRBV5-1 and TRBJ1-2; TCRdb's D call of TRBD1 is untestable without DNA. In germline, CDR1 is SGHRS, CDR2 YFSETQ. The CDR3 contains 16 residues. The CDR3 spells CASSLEGGSANYGYTF.

The chain links TRBV4-2 to TRBJ2-7; the TRBD1 assignment by TCRdb is unverifiable without DNA. The CDR3 is 16 residues long. The germline gives CDR1 LGHNA, CDR2 YNFKEQ. The CDR3 region is CASSQDLRGRSYEQYF.

The CDR3 region is CSVEAGGRTEAFF. This rearrangement joins TRBV29-1 to TRBJ1-1. The CDR3 consists of 13 residues. In germline, CDR1 is SQVTM, CDR2 ANQGSEA.

The gene calls are TRBV5-6 and TRBJ2-7. Germline loops: CDR1 SGHDT, CDR2 YYEEEE. There are 14 residues in the CDR3. CDR3: CASSLAADSYEQYF.

The rearrangement joins TRBV19 to TRBJ2-2; as DNA is missing, the TRBD2 call by TCRdb cannot be tested. Germline lookup yields CDR1 LNHDA and CDR2 SQIVND (reference sequence). The CDR3 is made up of 15 amino acids. CDR3 residues: CASSRTSGKAGELFF.

V gene TRBV14 combines with J gene TRBJ1-3. Germline lookup yields CDR1 SGHDN and CDR2 FVKESK. The CDR3 is 14 residues long. The CDR3 is CASSRRGSGNTIYF.

The chain joins TRBV24-1 to TRBJ1-5; TCRdb's D call, TRBD1, is unchecked because there is no DNA. This CDR3 has 15 amino acids. CDR1 KGHDR and CDR2 SFDVKD come from the germline V gene. The CDR3 protein is CATSERGMGNQPQHF.

The J gene is TRBJ2-1, the V gene TRBV25-1; TCRdb selects TRBD1, and the lack of DNA leaves this call unchecked. CDR3 size: 14 residues. Germline CDR1 reads MGHDK; CDR2 reads SYGVNS. CDR3: CASSDPDSYNEQFF.

This chain joins TRBV4-1 and TRBJ2-5; the TCRdb D gene call, TRBD2, has no DNA to confirm it. This CDR3 has 14 residues. The germline gives CDR1 MGHRA, CDR2 YSYEKL. The CDR3 here is CASGLAGVMETQYF.

This chain links TRBV28 with TRBJ2-4; the TRBD1 assignment by TCRdb is unverifiable without DNA. Germline CDR1 MDHEN, CDR2 SYDVKM. This CDR3 comprises 13 residues. CDR3 amino acids: CASSSPGQGVEYF.

This chain links TRBV7-2 with TRBJ2-2; no DNA is available, so the TRBD2 call from TCRdb remains unchecked. Germline V CDR1 and CDR2: SGHTA, FQGNSA. This CDR3 has 17 residues. CDR3: CASSLERGAFDTGELFF.

Here the CDR3 reads CASSLDRSGIEKLFF. The chain is built from TRBV11-2 and TRBJ1-4. The CDR3 covers 15 residues. Germline-derived CDR1 and CDR2 are SGHAT and FQNNGV.

This rearrangement joins TRBV20-1 to TRBJ1-1. Germline V CDR1 and CDR2: DFQATT, SNEGSKA (reference sequence). This CDR3 is built from 15 residues. CDR3 in amino acids: CSASTISQVNTEAFF.

The V and J genes are TRBV25-1 and TRBJ2-1. The CDR3 spans 13 residues. Germline assignment: CDR1 MGHDK and CDR2 SYGVNS. The CDR3 region is CASSEWVGNEQFF. Combining the CDR3 with reference TRBV25-1 and TRBJ2-1 gives the whole variable domain EADIYQTPRYLVIGTGKKITLECSQTMGHDKMYWYQQDPGMELHLIHYSYGVNSTEKGDLSSESTVSRIRTEHFPLTLESARPSHTSQYLCASSEWVGNEQFFGPGTRLTVL.

V gene TRBV4-3 combines with J gene TRBJ2-7. This CDR3 contains 15 residues. Germline V gives CDR1 LGHNA, CDR2 YSLEER. The chain's CDR3 is CASSQEVMDSYEQYF.